What follows are 20 T cell receptor beta chains derived from one specimen sequenced in a study of cytomegalovirus exposure and HLA in healthy donors. Primers: 60 Vbeta forward and 13 Jbeta reverse. The protocol was immunoSEQ multiplex PCR, while the TCRdb copy is restricted to in-frame clones and leaves out a portion. The sample includes some 130,000 clones, more than 65% of them seen just once. Source material: PBMCs. These receptors all stem from a man aged 50-60 years in good health and CMV-seronegative.

The chain recombines TRBV6-1 with TRBJ2-7; unclear D gene. Germline V CDR1 and CDR2: MNHNS, SASEGT. The CDR3 covers 14 residues. V was trimmed by 4 bases and J by 4 bases, leaving 14 bases between them. The CDR3 region has the DNA TGTGCCAGCAGTGCTTTGGCCTTCGGGTACGAGCAGTACTTC. Translating it yields CASSALAFGYEQYF.

The chain couples TRBV4-2 to TRBJ1-3; D remains ambiguous. The germline CDR1 and CDR2 sequences are LGHNA and YNFKEQ. The CDR3 is 12 amino acids. The V and J ends lost 5 bases and 8 bases respectively, with 10 bases between them. The CDR3: CASSSSLDTIYF. The CDR3 coding sequence is TGTGCCAGCAGCTCGTCTTTAGACACCATATATTTT.

The chain combines TRBV4-3 with TRBJ2-3; 8 nucleotides agree with TRBD2. After removal of 3 bases from V and 5 bases from J, the junction contained 13 bases not matched to a gene. The CDR3 runs to 17 residues. The germline gives CDR1 LGHNA, CDR2 YSLEER. The CDR3 protein is CASSHRLSAGGEDTQYF. For the CDR3, the DNA is TGCGCCAGCAGCCACCGATTGTCGGCGGGGGGAGAAGATACGCAGTATTTT.

This chain uses TRBV15 with TRBJ2-1; D not certain. The V gene lost 0 bases and the J gene lost 6 bases, with 9 bases spanning the gap. The germline CDR1 and CDR2 sequences are LNHNV and YYDKDF (reference sequence). The CDR3 runs 14 residues. The DNA of the CDR3 is TGTGCCACCAGCAGAGAAATGGCTAGCAATGAGCAGTTCTTC. Its protein is CATSREMASNEQFF.

V usage is TRBV5-6 and J usage is TRBJ2-2; D gene ambiguous. Germline assignment: CDR1 SGHDT and CDR2 YYEEEE. The CDR3 runs 13 residues. V was trimmed by 2 bases and J by 4 bases, leaving 6 bases between them. The CDR3 DNA reads TGTGCCAGCAGCTTTGACTTCACCGGGGAGCTGTTTTTT. This codes for CASSFDFTGELFF.

The chain recombines TRBV18 with TRBJ1-5; the D is unclear. From germline, CDR1 is KGHSH and CDR2 LQKENI. Trimming removed 8 bases from V and 7 bases from J, with 15 bases in between. This CDR3 contains 13 residues. CDR3 loop: CASQSGLPQPQHF. CDR3 bases: TGTGCCAGCCAATCGGGTCTCCCCCAGCCCCAGCATTTT. Together with reference TRBV18 and TRBJ1-5, the CDR3 gives the full variable domain: NAGVMQNPRHLVRRRGQEARLRCSPMKGHSHVYWYRQLPEEGLKFMVYLQKENIIDESGMPKERFSAEFPKEGPSILRIQQVVRGDSAAYFCASQSGLPQPQHFGDGTRLSIL.

The V call is TRBV7-3, the J call TRBJ1-1, with D maybe TRBD1 (6 bases). Germline V lookup: CDR1 SGHTA, CDR2 FQGTGA. V was trimmed by 2 bases and J by 3 bases, leaving 10 bases between them. This CDR3 has 14 residues. CDR3 sequence reads: CASSLGGRDTEAFF. The CDR3 nucleotides are TGTGCCAGCAGCTTAGGGGGCAGGGACACTGAAGCTTTCTTT.

The chain has TRBV5-1 and TRBJ1-1, with D maybe TRBD1 (5 bases). V lost 4 bases and J 2 bases, leaving 18 bases between the germline ends. The germline V gene encodes CDR1 SGHRS and CDR2 YFSETQ. The CDR3 runs to 16 residues. CDR3: CASSLAPGRGNTEAFF. As DNA, the CDR3 is TGCGCCAGCAGCCTGGCCCCAGGGAGGGGAAACACTGAAGCTTTCTTT.

The V gene is TRBV28, the J gene TRBJ2-7, with 7 bases that match TRBD2. Germline lookup yields CDR1 MDHEN and CDR2 SYDVKM. Trimming at V came to 7 bases and at J to 3 bases, leaving 3 bases not matched to a gene. The CDR3 runs to 12 residues. The CDR3 region is CASTPGGYEQYF. The CDR3 DNA follows: TGTGCCAGCACCCCGGGGGGCTACGAGCAGTACTTC.

The chain combines TRBV5-1 with TRBJ2-5; tentative D call: TRBD2 (6 bases). The CDR3 sequence is 15 residues long. Germline V CDR1 and CDR2: SGHRS, YFSETQ. V was trimmed by 5 bases and J by 4 bases, leaving 18 bases between them. The DNA for the CDR3 is TGCGCCAGCAGGCTTGGGCTAGCGTACGCAGAGACCCAGTACTTC. Amino acid sequence: CASRLGLAYAETQYF.

V gene TRBV4-2 combines with J gene TRBJ2-1, with 7 positions matching TRBD1. V lost 4 bases to trimming and J lost 2 bases; unmatched junction nucleotides: 8. Germline V lookup: CDR1 LGHNA, CDR2 YNFKEQ. This CDR3 is built from 16 residues. CDR3 protein: CASSLTGTDTYNEQFF. For the CDR3, the DNA is TGTGCCAGCAGCCTTACCGGGACAGATACCTACAATGAGCAGTTCTTC.

As regards this clone: This sample includes further DNA sequences coding for the same CDR3. The chain recombines TRBV9 with TRBJ1-1; D is perhaps TRBD1 (6 bases). There are 14 residues in the CDR3. Germline-derived CDR1 and CDR2 are SGDLS and YYNGEE. V dropped 0 bases and J dropped 4 bases, with 10 bases sitting between them. As DNA, the CDR3 is TGTGCCAGCAGCGTAGGGGACACGGGCACTGAAGCTTTCTTT. Its protein is CASSVGDTGTEAFF.

The chain joins TRBV6-1 to TRBJ2-6, with D unresolved. CDR1 MNHNS and CDR2 SASEGT come from the germline V gene. V lost 11 bases, J lost 4 bases, and 3 bases lay in between. The CDR3 runs to 10 residues. The DNA of the CDR3 is TGTGCCGCGGGGGCCAACGTCCTGACTTTC. Amino acids: CAAGANVLTF.

This chain uses TRBV5-1 with TRBJ2-3; 15 bases align to TRBD2. Per germline, CDR1 SGHRS and CDR2 YFSETQ. Trimming took 2 bases from V and 2 from J; bases not matched to a gene: 6. This CDR3 region has 18 residues. Here the CDR3 DNA reads TGCGCCAGCAGCTTCGGACTAGCGGGGGGGCTCTACACAGATACGCAGTATTTT. Its translation: CASSFGLAGGLYTDTQYF. Based on the CDR3 plus reference TRBV5-1 and TRBJ2-3, the full variable domain is KAGVTQTPRYLIKTRGQQVTLSCSPISGHRSVSWYQQTPGQGLQFLFEYFSETQRNKGNFPGRFSGRQFSNSRSEMNVSTLELGDSALYLCASSFGLAGGLYTDTQYFGPGTRLTVL.

The V call is TRBV19, the J call TRBJ1-5; D is uncertain. The CDR3 covers 14 residues. Germline-derived CDR1 and CDR2 are LNHDA and SQIVND (reference sequence). The V and J ends lost 8 bases and 3 bases respectively, with 14 bases between them. CDR3 nucleotide sequence: TGTGCCAGTTCTCCGGGGAGGCTCAATCAGCCCCAGCATTTT. Encoded protein: CASSPGRLNQPQHF.

DNA for the CDR3: TGTGCCTGGACCCCACTATGGGAGACCCAGTACTTC. It is translated as CAWTPLWETQYF. The gene calls are TRBV30 and TRBJ2-5; D call uncertain. The germline V and J ends were trimmed by 4 bases and 5 bases, with 11 bases remaining between them. From germline, CDR1 is GTSNPN and CDR2 SVGIG (reference sequence). This CDR3 has 12 amino acids.

This rearrangement joins TRBV2 to TRBJ2-1, with 9 bases that match TRBD1. Germline V CDR1 and CDR2: SNHLY, FYNNEI. V lost 6 bases and J lost 8; bases outside the gene matches: 8. The CDR3 loop spans 14 amino acids. The DNA for the CDR3 is TGTGCCAGCAGCAACAGGGGGCCGGGGCATGAGCAGTTCTTC. Translation gives CASSNRGPGHEQFF.

Written as DNA, the CDR3 is TGTGCCAGCAGGTCAGCGGGGAGCACAGATACGCAGTATTTT. Translation: CASRSAGSTDTQYF. V usage is TRBV7-2 and J usage is TRBJ2-3; TRBD2 matches 7 bases. The CDR3 extends over 14 amino acids. The V and J ends lost 6 bases and 0 bases, in that order; junction bases with no gene match: 3. Germline CDR1 reads SGHTA; CDR2 reads FQGNSA.

This chain links TRBV15 with TRBJ1-1; D not certain. CDR1 is LNHNV, CDR2 YYDKDF, per germline (reference sequence). Deletions cut 0 bases from V and 6 bases from J, with 8 bases between. The CDR3 runs to 13 residues. DNA of the CDR3: TGTGCCACCAGCAGAGATAAGGAGGCTGAAGCTTTCTTT. It is translated as CATSRDKEAEAFF.

The chain employs TRBV5-1 and TRBJ2-7; the match to TRBD1 covers 7 bases. The CDR3 is 13 residues long. The germline gives CDR1 SGHRS, CDR2 YFSETQ. The J segment lost 6 bases and the V segment lost 4 bases, leaving 7 bases of the junction unmatched. CDR3 sequence: CASSADRASEQYF. In DNA form, the CDR3 reads TGCGCCAGCAGCGCCGACAGGGCGTCCGAGCAGTACTTC.